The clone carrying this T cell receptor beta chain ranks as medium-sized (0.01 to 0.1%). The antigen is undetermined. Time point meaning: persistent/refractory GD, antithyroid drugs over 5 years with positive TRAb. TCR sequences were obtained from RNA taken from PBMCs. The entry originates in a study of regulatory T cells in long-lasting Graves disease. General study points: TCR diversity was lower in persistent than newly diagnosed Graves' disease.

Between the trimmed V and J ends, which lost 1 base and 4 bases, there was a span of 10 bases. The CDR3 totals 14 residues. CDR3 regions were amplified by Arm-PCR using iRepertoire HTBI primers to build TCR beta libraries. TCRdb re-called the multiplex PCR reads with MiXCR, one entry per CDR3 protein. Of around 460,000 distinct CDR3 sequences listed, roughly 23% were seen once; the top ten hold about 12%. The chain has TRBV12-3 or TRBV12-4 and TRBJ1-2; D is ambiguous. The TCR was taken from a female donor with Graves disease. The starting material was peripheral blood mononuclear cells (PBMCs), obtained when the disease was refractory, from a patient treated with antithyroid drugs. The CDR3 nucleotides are TGTGCCAGCAGTTTAGGGGGTAATGCCTATGGCTACACCTTC. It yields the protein CASSLGGNAYGYTF.